This entry is about one T cell receptor beta chain. Every donor was a healthy person donating bone marrow. The sample is drawn from a study of cytomegalovirus exposure and HLA in healthy donors. Study as a whole: Approximately 190 million T cells yielded more than 95 million unique TCR beta sequences, as an earlier analysis found.

Vbeta (60) and Jbeta (13) primers were used in the PCR. Libraries were prepared by immunoSEQ multiplex PCR; TCRdb keeps only in-frame clonotypes and omits some of them. This repertoire shows approximately 180,000 clones, around 81% found once; its top ten account for more than 1.5%. Germline CDR1 is SGHAT and CDR2 is FQNNGV. Germline trimming cut 5 bases from V and 4 bases from J; bases unmatched to any gene: 7. The CDR3 extends over 14 amino acids. The clonotype was recovered from a man younger than 30 in good health and CMV-seronegative. The J gene is TRBJ2-7, the V gene TRBV11-2; TRBD2 matches at 8 bases. Sequencing input: PBMCs. CDR3 bases: TGTGCCAGCAGCATAAGCGGGAGTAGGTACGAGCAGTACTTC. It is translated as CASSISGSRYEQYF.